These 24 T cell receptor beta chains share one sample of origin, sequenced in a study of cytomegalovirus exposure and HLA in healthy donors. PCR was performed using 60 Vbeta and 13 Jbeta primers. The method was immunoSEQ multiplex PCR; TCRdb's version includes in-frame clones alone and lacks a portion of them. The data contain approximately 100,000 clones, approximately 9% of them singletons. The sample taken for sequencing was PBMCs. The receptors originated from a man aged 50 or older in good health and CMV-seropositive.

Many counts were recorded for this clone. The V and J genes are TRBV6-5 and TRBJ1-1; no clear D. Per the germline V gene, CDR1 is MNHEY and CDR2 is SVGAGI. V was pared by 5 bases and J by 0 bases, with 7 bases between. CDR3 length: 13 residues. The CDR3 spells CASSQNLNTEAFF. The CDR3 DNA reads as TGTGCCAGCAGTCAAAATTTGAACACTGAAGCTTTCTTT.

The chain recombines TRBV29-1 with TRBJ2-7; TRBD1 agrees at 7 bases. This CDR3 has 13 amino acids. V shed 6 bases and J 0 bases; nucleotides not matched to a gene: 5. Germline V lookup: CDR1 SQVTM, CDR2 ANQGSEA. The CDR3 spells CSVERTGSYEQYF. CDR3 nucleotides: TGCAGCGTCGAACGGACAGGCTCCTACGAGCAGTACTTC.

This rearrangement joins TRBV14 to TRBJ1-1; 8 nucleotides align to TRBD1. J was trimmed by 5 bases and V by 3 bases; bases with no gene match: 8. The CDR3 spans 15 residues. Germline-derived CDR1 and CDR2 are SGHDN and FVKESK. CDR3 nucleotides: TGTGCCAGCAGCCATTTACAGGGGGTTTATACTGAAGCTTTCTTT. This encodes CASSHLQGVYTEAFF.

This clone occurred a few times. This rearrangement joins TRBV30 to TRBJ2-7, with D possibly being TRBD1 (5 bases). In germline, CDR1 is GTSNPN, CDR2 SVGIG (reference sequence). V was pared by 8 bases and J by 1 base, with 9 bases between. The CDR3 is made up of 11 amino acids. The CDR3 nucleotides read TGTGCCCGGAAGGGGTCCTACGAGCAGTACTTC. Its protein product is CARKGSYEQYF.

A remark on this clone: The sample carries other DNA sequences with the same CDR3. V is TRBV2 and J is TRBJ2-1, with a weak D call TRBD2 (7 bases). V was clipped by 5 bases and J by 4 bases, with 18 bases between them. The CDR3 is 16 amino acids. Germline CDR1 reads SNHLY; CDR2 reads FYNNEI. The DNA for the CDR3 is TGTGCCAGCAGTCGGACCGGGGGGCGGGCATACAATGAGCAGTTCTTC. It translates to CASSRTGGRAYNEQFF.

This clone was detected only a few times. DNA for the CDR3: TGTGCCAGCAGCCCCGGGGGGAGGGCGGATAACGAGCAGTTCTTC. Translated: CASSPGGRADNEQFF. The rearrangement links TRBV27 to TRBJ2-1; 7 nucleotides line up with TRBD2. The trim removed 6 bases at V and 10 bases at J, leaving 15 bases unmatched. CDR1 and CDR2 (germline): MNHEY, SMNVEV (reference sequence). CDR3 length: 15 residues.

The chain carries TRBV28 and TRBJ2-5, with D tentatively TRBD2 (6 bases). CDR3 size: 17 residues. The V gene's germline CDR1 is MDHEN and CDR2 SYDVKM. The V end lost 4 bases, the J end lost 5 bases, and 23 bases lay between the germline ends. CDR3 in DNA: TGTGCCAGCAGTTCGCTAGAAAGGGGTTATCGGGGGGAGACCCAGTACTTC. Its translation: CASSSLERGYRGETQYF. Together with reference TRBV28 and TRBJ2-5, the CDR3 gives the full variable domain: DVKVTQSSRYLVKRTGEKVFLECVQDMDHENMFWYRQDPGLGLRLIYFSYDVKMKEKGDIPEGYSVSREKKERFSLILESASTNQTSMYLCASSSLERGYRGETQYFGPGTRLLVL.

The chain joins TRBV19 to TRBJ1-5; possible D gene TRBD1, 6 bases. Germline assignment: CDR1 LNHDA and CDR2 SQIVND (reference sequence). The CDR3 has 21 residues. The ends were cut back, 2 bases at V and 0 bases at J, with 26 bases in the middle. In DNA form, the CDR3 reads TGTGCCAGTAGTATAAGGGGCTCAGGGACAAATTCTTTCTATAGCAATCAGCCCCAGCATTTT. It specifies CASSIRGSGTNSFYSNQPQHF.

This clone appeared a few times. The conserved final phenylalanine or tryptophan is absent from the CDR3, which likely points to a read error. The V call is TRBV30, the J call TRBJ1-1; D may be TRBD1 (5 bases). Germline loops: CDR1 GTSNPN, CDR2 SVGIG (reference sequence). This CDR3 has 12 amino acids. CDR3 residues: CAWDRMKTEAFL. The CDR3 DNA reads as TGTGCCTGGGACAGAATGAAAACTGAAGCTTTCTTG.

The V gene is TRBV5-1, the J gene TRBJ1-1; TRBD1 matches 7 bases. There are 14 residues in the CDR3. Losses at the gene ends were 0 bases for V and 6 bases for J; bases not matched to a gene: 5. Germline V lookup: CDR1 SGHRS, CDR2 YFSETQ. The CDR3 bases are TGCGCCAGCAGCTTGGAAGGGGGCAAGGCTGAAGCTTTCTTT. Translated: CASSLEGGKAEAFF.

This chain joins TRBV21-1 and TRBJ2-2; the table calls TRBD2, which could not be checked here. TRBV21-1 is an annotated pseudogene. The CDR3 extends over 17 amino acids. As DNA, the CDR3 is TGTGCCAGCGGCGCCCAACTGGGACTGACCTACTGGGGGGAGCTGTTTTTT. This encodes CASGAQLGLTYWGELFF.

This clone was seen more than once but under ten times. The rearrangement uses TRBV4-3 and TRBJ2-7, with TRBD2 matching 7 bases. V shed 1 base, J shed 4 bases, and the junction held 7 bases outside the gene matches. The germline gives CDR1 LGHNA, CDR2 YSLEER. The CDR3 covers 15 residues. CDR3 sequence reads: CASSQVWGGVYEQYF. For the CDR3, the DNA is TGCGCCAGCAGCCAAGTCTGGGGAGGGGTATACGAGCAGTACTTC.

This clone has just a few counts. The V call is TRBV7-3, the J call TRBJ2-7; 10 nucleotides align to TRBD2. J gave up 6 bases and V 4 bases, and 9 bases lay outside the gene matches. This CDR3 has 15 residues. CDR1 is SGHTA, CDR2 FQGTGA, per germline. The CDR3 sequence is CASSSTSGKTGEQYF. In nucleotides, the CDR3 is TGTGCCAGCAGCTCCACTAGCGGGAAAACGGGCGAGCAGTACTTC.

The CDR3 sequence is CASSSMGRREQYF. CDR3 sequence (DNA): TGTGCCAGCAGTAGTATGGGGAGGAGGGAGCAGTACTTC. This rearrangement joins TRBV27 to TRBJ2-7, with a tentative D call TRBD2 (6 bases). Trimming removed 5 bases from V and 7 bases from J, with 15 bases in between. The CDR3 is 13 amino acids. Germline CDR1 MNHEY, CDR2 SMNVEV (reference sequence).

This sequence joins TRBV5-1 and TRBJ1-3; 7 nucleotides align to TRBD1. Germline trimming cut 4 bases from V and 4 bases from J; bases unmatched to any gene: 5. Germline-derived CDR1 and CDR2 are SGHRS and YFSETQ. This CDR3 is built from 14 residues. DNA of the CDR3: TGCGCCAGCAGCGTTACAGGGGAGGGAAACACCATATATTTT. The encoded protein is CASSVTGEGNTIYF.

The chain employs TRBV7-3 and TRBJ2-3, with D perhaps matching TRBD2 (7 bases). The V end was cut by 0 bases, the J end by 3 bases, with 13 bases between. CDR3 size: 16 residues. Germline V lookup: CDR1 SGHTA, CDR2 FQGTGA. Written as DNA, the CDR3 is TGTGCCAGCAGCTTAACAGGGGGGAGGGGGACAGATACGCAGTATTTT. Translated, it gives CASSLTGGRGTDTQYF.

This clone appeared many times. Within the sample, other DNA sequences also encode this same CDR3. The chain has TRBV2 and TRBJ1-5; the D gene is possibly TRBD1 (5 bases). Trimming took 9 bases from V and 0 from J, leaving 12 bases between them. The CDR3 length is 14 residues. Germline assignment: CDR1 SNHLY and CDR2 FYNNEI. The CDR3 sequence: CASRTGLSNQPQHF. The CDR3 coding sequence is TGTGCCAGTCGAACAGGCCTTAGCAATCAGCCCCAGCATTTT.

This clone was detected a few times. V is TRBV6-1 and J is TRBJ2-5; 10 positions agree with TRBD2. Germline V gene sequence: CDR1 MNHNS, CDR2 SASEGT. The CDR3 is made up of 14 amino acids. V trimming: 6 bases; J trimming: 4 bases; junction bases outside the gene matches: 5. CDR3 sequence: CASRPRTSGETQYF. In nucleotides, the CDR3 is TGTGCCAGCAGACCGAGGACTAGCGGAGAGACCCAGTACTTC.

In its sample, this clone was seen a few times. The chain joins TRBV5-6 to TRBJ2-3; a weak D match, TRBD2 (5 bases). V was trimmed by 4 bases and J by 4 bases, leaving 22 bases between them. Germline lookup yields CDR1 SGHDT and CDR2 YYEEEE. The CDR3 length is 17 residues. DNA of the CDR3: TGTGCCAGCAGCCCACCCCCGGCGGCGGGTCAAGCAGATACGCAGTATTTT. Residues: CASSPPPAAGQADTQYF.

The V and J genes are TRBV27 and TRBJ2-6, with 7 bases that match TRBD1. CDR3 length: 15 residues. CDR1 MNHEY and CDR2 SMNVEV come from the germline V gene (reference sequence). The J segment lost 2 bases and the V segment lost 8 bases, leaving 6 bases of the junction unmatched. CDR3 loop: CASHRRGPGANVLTF. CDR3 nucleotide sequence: TGTGCCAGCCATAGAAGGGGGCCTGGGGCCAACGTCCTGACTTTC. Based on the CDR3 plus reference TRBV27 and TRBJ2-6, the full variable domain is EAQVTQNPRYLITVTGKKLTVTCSQNMNHEYMSWYRQDPGLGLRQIYYSMNVEVTDKGDVPEGYKVSRKEKRNFPLILESPSPNQTSLYFCASHRRGPGANVLTFGAGSRLTVL.

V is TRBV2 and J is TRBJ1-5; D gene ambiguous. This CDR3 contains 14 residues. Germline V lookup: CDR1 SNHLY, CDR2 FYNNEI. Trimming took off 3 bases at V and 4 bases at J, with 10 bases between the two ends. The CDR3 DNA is TGTGCCAGCAGTGACGTTACACCAAATCAGCCCCAGCATTTT. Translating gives CASSDVTPNQPQHF.

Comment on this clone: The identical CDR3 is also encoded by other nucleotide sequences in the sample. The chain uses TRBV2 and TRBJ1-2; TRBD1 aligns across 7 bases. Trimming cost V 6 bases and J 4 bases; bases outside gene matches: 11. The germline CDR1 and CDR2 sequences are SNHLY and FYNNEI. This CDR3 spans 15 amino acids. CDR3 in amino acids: CASSSDRGHIYGYTF. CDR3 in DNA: TGTGCCAGCAGCTCGGATAGGGGGCATATCTATGGCTACACCTTC.

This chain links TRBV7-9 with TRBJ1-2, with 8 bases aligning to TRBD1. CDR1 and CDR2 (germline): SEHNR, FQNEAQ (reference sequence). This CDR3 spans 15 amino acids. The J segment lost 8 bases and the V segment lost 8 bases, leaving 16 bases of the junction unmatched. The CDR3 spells CASLSQGGALAGYTF. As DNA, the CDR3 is TGTGCCAGCCTATCACAGGGGGGGGCGCTGGCCGGCTACACCTTC. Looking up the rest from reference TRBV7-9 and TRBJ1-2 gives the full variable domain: DTGVSQNPRHKITKRGQNVTFRCDPISEHNRLYWYRQTLGQGPEFLTYFQNEAQLEKSRLLSDRFSAERPKGSFSTLEIQRTEQGDSAMYLCASLSQGGALAGYTFGSGTRLTVV.

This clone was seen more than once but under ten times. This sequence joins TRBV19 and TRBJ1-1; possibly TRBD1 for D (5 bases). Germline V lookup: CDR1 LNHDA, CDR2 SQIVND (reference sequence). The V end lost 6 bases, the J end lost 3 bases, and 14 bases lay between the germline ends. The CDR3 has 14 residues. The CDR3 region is CASSTRGGHTEAFF. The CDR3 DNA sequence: TGTGCCAGTAGCACGAGGGGAGGTCACACTGAAGCTTTCTTT.